These 28 T cell receptor beta chains came from one sample sequenced in a study of blood T cells in healthy people across ages. The authors ran a second PCR of roughly 6 to 12 cycles using a sample-barcoded 5' primer and a J-beta primer mix. TCRdb redid the calling of the 5' RACE reads with MiXCR, one entry per CDR3 protein. The table includes 1.5 million to 2 million distinct CDR3 sequences, 40% to 55% detected once. Sequencing used blood. The receptors come from a woman aged 40 to 49 in good health.

The chain joins TRBV7-9 to TRBJ2-5; D may correspond to TRBD1 or TRBD2 (5 bases each). Trimming shortened V by 1 base and J by 2 bases, and 11 bases separated the two germline ends. This CDR3 spans 15 amino acids. The germline gives CDR1 SEHNR, CDR2 FQNEAQ (reference sequence). The CDR3 DNA is TGTGCCAGCAGCTTAGAATCTGGGGGTCAAGAGACCCAGTACTTC. This codes for CASSLESGGQETQYF.

This clonotype was seen a single time. The chain couples TRBV12-3 or TRBV12-4 to TRBJ2-1; 7 bases align to TRBD1. The trim removed 7 bases at V and 8 bases at J, leaving 5 bases unmatched. There are 12 residues in the CDR3. CDR3 loop: CASKRTGDEQFF. DNA for the CDR3: TGTGCCAGCAAGAGAACAGGGGATGAGCAGTTCTTC.

The chain combines TRBV6-1 with TRBJ2-7; D is unclear. Germline CDR1 reads MNHNS; CDR2 reads SASEGT. The CDR3 is 16 residues long. V shed 0 bases and J shed 0 bases, with 12 bases lying between them. This CDR3 reads CASSEALTVSSYEQYF. CDR3 DNA sequence: TGTGCCAGCAGTGAAGCGCTAACAGTAAGCTCCTACGAGCAGTACTTC.

This rearrangement joins TRBV20-1 to TRBJ1-6; D is possibly TRBD1 (5 bases). Deletions cut 7 bases from V and 7 bases from J, with 26 bases between. The germline V gene encodes CDR1 DFQATT and CDR2 SNEGSKA (reference sequence). The CDR3 runs 17 residues. The CDR3 is CSDQRDRSDNLNSPLHF. The CDR3 DNA reads TGCAGTGACCAAAGAGACAGATCGGATAATTTAAATTCACCCCTCCACTTT.

This sequence joins TRBV7-2 and TRBJ2-1; TRBD2 matches 7 bases. Germline V CDR1 and CDR2: SGHTA, FQGNSA. This CDR3 region has 15 residues. Germline trimming cut 1 base from V and 3 bases from J; bases unmatched to any gene: 3. The CDR3 loop is CASSLGGTNYNEQFF. The CDR3 DNA sequence: TGTGCCAGCAGCTTAGGGGGGACTAACTACAATGAGCAGTTCTTC. Full variable domain (missing parts from reference TRBV7-2 and TRBJ2-1): GAGVSQSPSNKVTEKGKDVELRCDPISGHTALYWYRQSLGQGLEFLIYFQGNSAPDKSGLPSDRFSAERTGGSVSTLTIQRTQQEDSAVYLCASSLGGTNYNEQFFGPGTRLTVL.

This clonotype was observed a few times. V and J are TRBV2 and TRBJ2-1, with D possibly TRBD2 on 5 matching bases. The CDR3 loop spans 17 amino acids. Trimming shortened V by 6 bases and J by 1 base, and 19 bases separated the two germline ends. CDR1 and CDR2 (germline): SNHLY, FYNNEI. CDR3 coding DNA: TGTGCCAGCAGGGACGGACTGCCCTCGGGGTCCTACAATGAGCAGTTCTTC. Amino acid sequence: CASRDGLPSGSYNEQFF.

This clonotype was recorded a few times. V is TRBV11-2 and J is TRBJ2-1, with 7 nucleotides matching TRBD2. CDR1 is SGHAT, CDR2 FQNNGV, per germline. This CDR3 is 21 amino acids long. Trimming removed 4 bases from V and 0 bases from J; junction bases left unmatched: 21. CDR3 loop: CASSSSLEGLAVASSYNEQFF. CDR3 in DNA: TGTGCCAGCAGCTCCAGTCTCGAGGGTCTAGCGGTGGCGAGCTCCTACAATGAGCAGTTCTTC.

The CDR3 DNA sequence: TGCAGTGCTAGCCCTAGAACCTACGAGCAGTACTTC. Its protein is CSASPRTYEQYF. The chain is built from TRBV20-1 and TRBJ2-7; D call uncertain. In germline, CDR1 is DFQATT, CDR2 SNEGSKA (reference sequence). The CDR3 runs 12 residues. V lost 3 bases and J lost 2, with 8 bases in between.

This sequence joins TRBV10-3 and TRBJ1-2; the D is unclear. CDR1 is ENHRY, CDR2 SYGVKD, per germline. The CDR3 runs 14 residues. Deletions cut 3 bases from V and 4 bases from J, with 12 bases between. CDR3 nucleotide sequence: TGTGCCATCAGTGAAGGCGGACCTACCTATGGCTACACCTTC. This translates into CAISEGGPTYGYTF.

This clonotype came up a few times. The V gene is TRBV7-3, the J gene TRBJ2-6; 7 bases are shared with TRBD2. Germline trimming cut 3 bases from V and 4 bases from J; bases unmatched to any gene: 9. Germline CDR1 and CDR2: SGHTA and FQGTGA. CDR3 length equals 17 residues. The CDR3 here is CASSFTGGTPGANVLTF. Here the CDR3 DNA reads TGTGCCAGCAGCTTTACGGGGGGAACTCCGGGGGCCAACGTCCTGACTTTC.

Only a few counts were recorded for this clonotype. The chain carries TRBV12-3 or TRBV12-4 and TRBJ2-7; 8 bases map to TRBD1. This CDR3 has 14 amino acids. The V gene end was trimmed by 3 bases and the J gene end by 7 bases; junction bases not matched to a gene: 8. Here the CDR3 reads CASSFQAGGVEQYF. CDR3 in DNA: TGTGCCAGCAGTTTCCAGGCAGGGGGCGTTGAGCAGTACTTC.

The rearrangement uses TRBV5-5 and TRBJ2-5, with D hard to call. Germline lookup yields CDR1 SGHKS and CDR2 YYEKEE (reference sequence). The CDR3 length is 14 residues. V was pared by 4 bases and J by 5 bases, with 15 bases between. The DNA of the CDR3 is TGTGCCAGCAGCCCGCCTGACCCGCCCGAGACCCAGTACTTC. Translated: CASSPPDPPETQYF.

This chain connects TRBV10-3 to TRBJ1-5, with 9 positions matching TRBD1. In germline, CDR1 is ENHRY, CDR2 SYGVKD. The CDR3 spans 16 residues. After removal of 3 bases from V and 0 bases from J, the junction contained 3 bases not matched to a gene. The CDR3 DNA follows: TGTGCCATCAGTGAAGGGACAGGGAGTAGCAATCAGCCCCAGCATTTT. Its protein product is CAISEGTGSSNQPQHF.

This clonotype was found a few times. CDR3 loop: CASSLGPDSSYEQYF. DNA for the CDR3: TGCGCCAGCAGCTTGGGGCCGGATAGCTCCTACGAGCAGTACTTC. This chain joins TRBV5-1 and TRBJ2-7; D unresolved. V lost 0 bases and J lost 0, with 10 bases in between. The CDR3 extends over 15 amino acids. The V gene's germline CDR1 is SGHRS and CDR2 YFSETQ.

This chain joins TRBV12-3 or TRBV12-4 and TRBJ2-3; 14 nucleotides line up with TRBD2. This CDR3 region has 18 residues. Trimming took 3 bases from V and 2 from J; bases not matched to a gene: 7. The CDR3 nucleotides read TGTGCCAGCAGTTTGAGGACTAGCGGGGGGAAGCCCACAGATACGCAGTATTTT. Its translation: CASSLRTSGGKPTDTQYF.

This clonotype was observed a few times. CDR3 loop: CASSLSAEGQGGYTF. The CDR3 coding sequence is TGTGCCAGCAGCTTATCTGCGGAGGGGCAGGGCGGCTACACCTTC. The chain carries TRBV7-9 and TRBJ1-2, with D tentatively TRBD1 (5 bases). Per the germline V gene, CDR1 is SEHNR and CDR2 is FQNEAQ (reference sequence). Trimming stripped 2 bases from V and 8 bases from J, with 18 bases between. CDR3 length: 15 amino acids.

This clonotype was detected only a few times. This chain connects TRBV29-1 to TRBJ2-3; 10 bases map to TRBD2. Trimming at V came to 3 bases and at J to 5 bases, leaving 11 bases not matched to a gene. From germline, CDR1 is SQVTM and CDR2 ANQGSEA. The CDR3 is made up of 16 amino acids. This CDR3 reads CSVDRRTAGGIDTQYF. CDR3 DNA: TGCAGCGTTGATCGGCGAACAGCGGGGGGGATAGATACGCAGTATTTT.

The chain couples TRBV28 to TRBJ2-7; no definite D call. The CDR3 spans 13 residues. Germline V CDR1 and CDR2: MDHEN, SYDVKM. V was trimmed by 10 bases and J by 6 bases, leaving 19 bases between them. CDR3 region: CATNSGLFTEQYF. The CDR3 coding sequence is TGTGCCACCAACTCCGGATTGTTTACCGAGCAGTACTTC. The full variable domain, in which reference TRBV28 and TRBJ2-7 provide the parts outside the CDR3, is DVKVTQSSRYLVKRTGEKVFLECVQDMDHENMFWYRQDPGLGLRLIYFSYDVKMKEKGDIPEGYSVSREKKERFSLILESASTNQTSMYLCATNSGLFTEQYFGPGTRLTVT.

The J gene is TRBJ2-1, the V gene TRBV5-1; D ambiguous. The CDR3 length is 12 residues. Germline CDR1 reads SGHRS; CDR2 reads YFSETQ. Trimming took 1 base from V and 9 from J, leaving 8 bases between them. In DNA, the CDR3 is TGCGCCAGCAGCTTGCAGGATATTGAGCAGTTCTTC. It specifies CASSLQDIEQFF.

This chain connects TRBV11-2 to TRBJ1-2, with D possibly TRBD1 on 5 matching bases. V was shortened by 6 bases and J by 0 bases, with 11 bases between the two germline ends. Looked up from germline, CDR1 is SGHAT and CDR2 is FQNNGV. The CDR3 consists of 14 residues. The CDR3 loop is CASSMRQSNYGYTF. In DNA, the CDR3 is TGTGCCAGCAGTATGAGACAGTCTAACTATGGCTACACCTTC. Full variable domain (remainder filled in from reference TRBV11-2 and TRBJ1-2): EAGVAQSPRYKIIEKRQSVAFWCNPISGHATLYWYQQILGQGPKLLIQFQNNGVVDDSQLPKDRFSAERLKGVDSTLKIQPAKLEDSAVYLCASSMRQSNYGYTFGSGTRLTVV.

This clonotype was observed a handful of times. This sequence joins TRBV12-5 and TRBJ2-7; D is unresolved. The end of the DNA fits TRBJ2-5 better, so the J call may be wrong. The CDR3 runs 12 residues. Per the germline V gene, CDR1 is LGHNT and CDR2 is FRNRAP. DNA for the CDR3: TGTGCTAGTGGTTTTATCGGGGAGACCCAGTACTTC. It is translated as CASGFIGETQYF.

This rearrangement joins TRBV5-1 to TRBJ2-5; D unresolved. The V end lost 0 bases, the J end lost 5 bases, and 11 bases lay between the germline ends. The CDR3 length is 14 residues. CDR1 SGHRS and CDR2 YFSETQ come from the germline V gene. The CDR3 bases are TGCGCCAGCAGCTTGGCTATAGCCAGGGAGACCCAGTACTTC. It yields the protein CASSLAIARETQYF.

The chain carries TRBV4-3 and TRBJ1-2, with a possible D match to TRBD1 (6 bases). V lost 0 bases, J lost 4 bases, and 9 bases lay in between. Looked up from germline, CDR1 is LGHNA and CDR2 is YSLEER. The CDR3 runs 14 residues. The CDR3 protein is CASSQELGGYGYTF. CDR3 bases: TGCGCCAGCAGCCAAGAACTAGGGGGCTATGGCTACACCTTC.

The chain carries TRBV7-3 and TRBJ1-1; 10 bases align to TRBD1. With 2 bases clipped from V and 4 bases from J, the junction kept 7 bases outside the gene matches. CDR1 SGHTA and CDR2 FQGTGA come from the germline V gene. This CDR3 comprises 16 residues. The CDR3 region is CASSLADRGLSTEAFF. CDR3 nucleotides: TGTGCCAGCAGCTTAGCCGACAGGGGGCTTAGCACTGAAGCTTTCTTT.

This chain connects TRBV25-1 to TRBJ2-7; no definite D call. There are 13 residues in the CDR3. The germline V and J ends were trimmed by 3 bases and 7 bases, with 13 bases remaining between them. Per the germline V gene, CDR1 is MGHDK and CDR2 is SYGVNS. The CDR3 DNA is TGTGCCAGCAGTGAGCACTACCGCAATGAGCAGTACTTC. This sequence encodes CASSEHYRNEQYF.

This chain links TRBV7-8 with TRBJ2-7; tentative D call: TRBD1 (6 bases). The V gene's germline CDR1 is SGHVS and CDR2 FQNEAQ. The CDR3 length is 16 residues. Between the trimmed V and J ends, which lost 1 base and 0 bases, there was a span of 13 bases. CDR3 loop: CASSLEGDGLSYEQYF. The CDR3 nucleotides are TGTGCCAGCAGCTTAGAGGGGGACGGGCTCTCCTACGAGCAGTACTTC.

A remark on this clonotype: One junction end does not reproduce the germline sequence, and a read error may be involved. V and J are TRBV20-1 and TRBJ1-4; D is unclear. Germline CDR1 reads DFQATT; CDR2 reads SNEGSKA (reference sequence). This CDR3 is built from 13 residues. The CDR3 nucleotides are TGCGGTGCAGGTCCGGCAACTAATGAAAAACTGTTTTTT. It is translated as CGAGPATNEKLFF.

This clonotype was found a few times. This chain uses TRBV6-6 with TRBJ2-7; a possible D gene is TRBD1 (7 bases). The CDR3 has 16 amino acids. With 8 bases removed from V and 4 bases from J, the gap between germline ends came to 24 bases. Germline loops: CDR1 MNHNY, CDR2 SVGAGI (reference sequence). The CDR3 loop reads CASDPRGTALDYEQYF. The CDR3, as DNA: TGTGCCAGCGACCCACGGGGGACAGCCCTCGATTACGAGCAGTACTTC.